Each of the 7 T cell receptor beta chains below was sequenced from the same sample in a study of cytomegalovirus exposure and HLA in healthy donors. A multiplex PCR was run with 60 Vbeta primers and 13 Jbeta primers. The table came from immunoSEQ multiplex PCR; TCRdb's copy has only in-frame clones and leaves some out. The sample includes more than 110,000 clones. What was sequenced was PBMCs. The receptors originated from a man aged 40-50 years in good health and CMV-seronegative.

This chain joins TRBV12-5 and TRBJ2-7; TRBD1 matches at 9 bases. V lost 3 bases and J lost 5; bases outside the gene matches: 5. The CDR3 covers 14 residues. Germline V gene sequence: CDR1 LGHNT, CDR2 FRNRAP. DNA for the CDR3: TGTGCTAGTGGTTTTGGGACAGGGAAGGACGAGCAGTACTTC. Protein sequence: CASGFGTGKDEQYF. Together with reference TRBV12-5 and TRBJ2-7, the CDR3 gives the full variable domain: DARVTQTPRHKVTEMGQEVTMRCQPILGHNTVFWYRQTMMQGLELLAYFRNRAPLDDSGMPKDRFSAEMPDATLATLKIQPSEPRDSAVYFCASGFGTGKDEQYFGPGTRLTVT.

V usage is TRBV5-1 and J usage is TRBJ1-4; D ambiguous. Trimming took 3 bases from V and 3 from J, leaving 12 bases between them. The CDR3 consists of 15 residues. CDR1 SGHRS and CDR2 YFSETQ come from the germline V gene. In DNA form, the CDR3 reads TGCGCCAGCAGCTCTGGGAGGTCGGCTAATGAAAAACTGTTTTTT. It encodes CASSSGRSANEKLFF.

CDR3 protein: CASSLRRLEEQFF. CDR3 nucleotide sequence: TGTGCCAGCAGCTTACGCCGACTGGAAGAGCAGTTCTTC. The rearrangement links TRBV13 to TRBJ2-1; D is uncertain. CDR1 is PRHDT and CDR2 is FYEKMQ in the germline V gene (reference sequence). V was pared by 2 bases and J by 10 bases, with 12 bases between. The CDR3 covers 13 residues.

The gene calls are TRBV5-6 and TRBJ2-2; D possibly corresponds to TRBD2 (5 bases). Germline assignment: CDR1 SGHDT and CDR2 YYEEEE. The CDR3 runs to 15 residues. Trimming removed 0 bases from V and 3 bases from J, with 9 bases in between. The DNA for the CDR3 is TGTGCCAGCAGCTTGGGGGGAGTGGACACCGGGGAGCTGTTTTTT. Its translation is CASSLGGVDTGELFF.

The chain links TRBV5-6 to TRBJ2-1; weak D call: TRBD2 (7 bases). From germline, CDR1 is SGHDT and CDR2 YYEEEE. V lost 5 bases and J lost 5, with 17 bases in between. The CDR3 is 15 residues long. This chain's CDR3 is CASSRGGDTHNEQFF. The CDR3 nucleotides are TGTGCCAGCAGTCGTGGGGGGGACACACACAATGAGCAGTTCTTC.

The CDR3 protein is CAWSPFPGLAGGQDSYEQYF. The CDR3 nucleotides read TGTGCCTGGAGTCCCTTCCCGGGACTAGCGGGGGGCCAAGACTCCTACGAGCAGTACTTC. The chain uses TRBV30 and TRBJ2-7; 15 nucleotides line up with TRBD2. Germline V gene sequence: CDR1 GTSNPN, CDR2 SVGIG (reference sequence). This CDR3 has 20 residues. V lost 2 bases, J lost 0 bases, and 14 bases stayed unmatched.

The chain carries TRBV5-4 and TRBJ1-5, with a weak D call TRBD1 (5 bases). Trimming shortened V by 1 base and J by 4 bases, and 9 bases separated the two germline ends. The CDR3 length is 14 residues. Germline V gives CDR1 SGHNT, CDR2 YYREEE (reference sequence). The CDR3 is CASSLFGANQPQHF. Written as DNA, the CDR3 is TGTGCCAGCAGCTTGTTTGGGGCTAATCAGCCCCAGCATTTT.